This TCR beta chain appears in the sequencing data of a study of OX40 agonist ivuxolimab in advanced cancers. This clone is termed medium-sized. Measured with immunoSEQ multiplex PCR; TCRdb has only the in-frame clones, and not every one. In the table there are 25,000 to 35,000 clones, roughly 83% of which are singletons. Germline V gene data show CDR1 as SNHLY and CDR2 as FYNNEI. The V and J ends lost 5 bases and 3 bases, in that order; junction bases with no gene match: 3. The CDR3 covers 13 residues. This rearrangement joins TRBV2 to TRBJ2-7; 8 positions match TRBD2. The sequencing here drew on CD4+ or CD8+ T cells sorted from blood, taken in a trial of the OX40 agonist ivuxolimab. This clonotype was sampled from an adult with an advanced solid tumor such as melanoma, head and neck, liver or kidney cancer. CDR3 region: CASSSAGGYEQYF. The CDR3 DNA reads as TGTGCCAGCAGTTCGGCGGGAGGCTACGAGCAGTACTTC.